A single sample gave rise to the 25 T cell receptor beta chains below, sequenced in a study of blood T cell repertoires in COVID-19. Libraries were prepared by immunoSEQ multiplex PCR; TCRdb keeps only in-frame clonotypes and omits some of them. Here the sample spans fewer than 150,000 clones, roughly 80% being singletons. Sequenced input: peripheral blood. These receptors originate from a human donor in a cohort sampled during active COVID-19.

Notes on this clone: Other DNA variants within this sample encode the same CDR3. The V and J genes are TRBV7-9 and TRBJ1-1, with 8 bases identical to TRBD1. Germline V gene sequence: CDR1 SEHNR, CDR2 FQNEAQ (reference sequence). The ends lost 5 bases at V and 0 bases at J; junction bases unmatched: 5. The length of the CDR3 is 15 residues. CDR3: CASSLGDRLNTEAFF. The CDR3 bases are TGTGCCAGCAGCCTAGGGGACAGGTTGAACACTGAAGCTTTCTTT.

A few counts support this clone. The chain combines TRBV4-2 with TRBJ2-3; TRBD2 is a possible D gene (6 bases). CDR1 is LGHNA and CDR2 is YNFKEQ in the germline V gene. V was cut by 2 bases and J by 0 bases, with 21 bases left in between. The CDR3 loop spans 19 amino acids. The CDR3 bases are TGTGCCAGCAGCCAAAGGGGAGGTAGCCTGATGACTAGCACAGATACGCAGTATTTT. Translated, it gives CASSQRGGSLMTSTDTQYF.

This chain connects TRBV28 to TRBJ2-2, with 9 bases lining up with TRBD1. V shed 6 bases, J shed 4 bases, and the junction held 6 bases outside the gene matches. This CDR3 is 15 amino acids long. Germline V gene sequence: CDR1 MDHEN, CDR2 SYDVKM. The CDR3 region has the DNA TGTGCCAGCAGCCCCGGGACAGGGACCACCGGGGAGCTGTTTTTT. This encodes CASSPGTGTTGELFF.

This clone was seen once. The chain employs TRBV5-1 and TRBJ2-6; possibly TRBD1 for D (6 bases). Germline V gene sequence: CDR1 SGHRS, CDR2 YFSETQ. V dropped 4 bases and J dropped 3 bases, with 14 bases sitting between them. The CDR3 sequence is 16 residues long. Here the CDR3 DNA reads TGCGCCAGCAGCCCTACAGGGCCAAATGGGGCCAACGTCCTGACTTTC. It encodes CASSPTGPNGANVLTF.

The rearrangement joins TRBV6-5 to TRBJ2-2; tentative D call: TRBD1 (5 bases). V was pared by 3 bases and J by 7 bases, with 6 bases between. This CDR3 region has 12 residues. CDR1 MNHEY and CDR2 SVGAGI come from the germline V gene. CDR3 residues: CASSYQGGELFF. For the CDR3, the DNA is TGTGCCAGCAGTTATCAGGGCGGGGAGCTGTTTTTT.

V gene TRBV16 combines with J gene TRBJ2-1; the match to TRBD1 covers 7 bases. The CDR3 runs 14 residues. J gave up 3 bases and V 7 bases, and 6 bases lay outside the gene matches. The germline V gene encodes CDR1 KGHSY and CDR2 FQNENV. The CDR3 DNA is TGTGCCAGCACGGGACAGAAAAACTACAATGAGCAGTTCTTC. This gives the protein CASTGQKNYNEQFF.

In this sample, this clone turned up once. For the CDR3, the DNA is TGTGCCAGCAGCAACCGGCGACTGGGGGGGACAGATACGCAGTATTTT. Its translation: CASSNRRLGGTDTQYF. The chain links TRBV3-1 (or the pseudogene TRBV3-2) to TRBJ2-3, with 7 bases matching TRBD2. Germline V gene sequence: CDR1 LGHDT, CDR2 YNNKEL (reference sequence). This CDR3 region has 16 residues. The V segment lost 5 bases and the J segment 3 bases; nucleotides outside the gene matches: 11.

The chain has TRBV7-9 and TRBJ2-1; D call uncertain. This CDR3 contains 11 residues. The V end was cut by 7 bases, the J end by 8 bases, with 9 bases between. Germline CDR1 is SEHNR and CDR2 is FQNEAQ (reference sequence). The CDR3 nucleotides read TGTGCCAGCACCCTTTACTATGAGCAGTTCTTC. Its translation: CASTLYYEQFF.

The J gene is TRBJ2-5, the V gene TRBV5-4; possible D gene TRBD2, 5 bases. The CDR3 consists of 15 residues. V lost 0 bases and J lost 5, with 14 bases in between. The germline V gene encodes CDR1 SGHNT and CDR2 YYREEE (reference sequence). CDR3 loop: CASSLVSGPGETQYF. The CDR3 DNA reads TGTGCCAGCAGCTTGGTCTCGGGTCCGGGGGAGACCCAGTACTTC.

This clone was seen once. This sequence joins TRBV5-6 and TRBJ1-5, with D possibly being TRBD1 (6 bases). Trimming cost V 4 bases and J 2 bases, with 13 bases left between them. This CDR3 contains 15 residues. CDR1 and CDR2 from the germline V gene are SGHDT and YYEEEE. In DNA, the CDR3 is TGTGCCAGCAGCGAGGGGGTCAGGGGCAATCAGCCCCAGCATTTT. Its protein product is CASSEGVRGNQPQHF.

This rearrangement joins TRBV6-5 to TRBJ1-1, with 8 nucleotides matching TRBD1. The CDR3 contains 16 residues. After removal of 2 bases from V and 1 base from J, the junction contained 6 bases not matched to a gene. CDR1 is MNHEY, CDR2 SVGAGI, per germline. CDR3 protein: CASSYTDRGANTEAFF. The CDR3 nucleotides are TGTGCCAGCAGTTACACAGACAGGGGAGCGAACACTGAAGCTTTCTTT.

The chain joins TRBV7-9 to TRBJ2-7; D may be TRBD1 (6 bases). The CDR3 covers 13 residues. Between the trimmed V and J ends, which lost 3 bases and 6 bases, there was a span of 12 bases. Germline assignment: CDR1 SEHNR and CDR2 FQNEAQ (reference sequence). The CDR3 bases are TGTGCCAGCAGCTTTCTCACAGGGAGCGAGCAGTACTTC. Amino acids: CASSFLTGSEQYF.

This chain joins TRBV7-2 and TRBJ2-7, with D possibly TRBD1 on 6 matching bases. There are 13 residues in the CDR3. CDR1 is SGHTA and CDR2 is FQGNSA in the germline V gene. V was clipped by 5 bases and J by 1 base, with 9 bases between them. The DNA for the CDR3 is TGTGCCAGCAGCCCGGACAGATCCTACGAGCAGTACTTC. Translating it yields CASSPDRSYEQYF.

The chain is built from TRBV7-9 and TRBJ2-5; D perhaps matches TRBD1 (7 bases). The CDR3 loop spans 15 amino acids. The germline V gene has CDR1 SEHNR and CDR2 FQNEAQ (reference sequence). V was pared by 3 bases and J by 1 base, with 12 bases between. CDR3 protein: CASSFIQGGQETQYF. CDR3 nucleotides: TGTGCCAGCAGCTTCATCCAGGGGGGCCAAGAGACCCAGTACTTC. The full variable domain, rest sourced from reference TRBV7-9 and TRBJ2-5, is DTGVSQNPRHKITKRGQNVTFRCDPISEHNRLYWYRQTLGQGPEFLTYFQNEAQLEKSRLLSDRFSAERPKGSFSTLEIQRTEQGDSAMYLCASSFIQGGQETQYFGPGTRLLVL.

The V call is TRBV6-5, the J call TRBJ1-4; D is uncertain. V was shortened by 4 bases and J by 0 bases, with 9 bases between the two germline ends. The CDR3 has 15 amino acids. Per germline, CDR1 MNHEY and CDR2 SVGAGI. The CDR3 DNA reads TGTGCCAGCAGTTTTGGGAGTGCAACTAATGAAAAACTGTTTTTT. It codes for CASSFGSATNEKLFF.

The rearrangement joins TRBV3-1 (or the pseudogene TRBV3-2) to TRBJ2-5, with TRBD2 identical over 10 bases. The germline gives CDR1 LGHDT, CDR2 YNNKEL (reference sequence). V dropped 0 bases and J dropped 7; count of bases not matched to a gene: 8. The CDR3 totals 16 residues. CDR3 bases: TGTGCCAGCAGCCAAGATACAGCGGGGGGGCCCGGGACCCAGTACTTC. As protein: CASSQDTAGGPGTQYF.

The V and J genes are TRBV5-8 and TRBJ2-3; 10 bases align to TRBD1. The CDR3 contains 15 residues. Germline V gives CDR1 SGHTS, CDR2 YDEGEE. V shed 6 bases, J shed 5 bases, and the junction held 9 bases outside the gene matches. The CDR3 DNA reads TGTGCCAGCATCACGACAGGGGGCGTATTAGATACGCAGTATTTT. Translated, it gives CASITTGGVLDTQYF.

The CDR3 is CASSLGRAEYSSYEQYF. The CDR3 nucleotides are TGTGCCAGCAGCTTAGGCAGGGCTGAATATAGCTCCTACGAGCAGTACTTC. The rearrangement links TRBV7-2 to TRBJ2-7; possible D gene TRBD1, 5 bases. Germline V lookup: CDR1 SGHTA, CDR2 FQGNSA. With 1 base removed from V and 0 bases from J, the gap between germline ends came to 16 bases. The CDR3 sequence is 17 residues long.

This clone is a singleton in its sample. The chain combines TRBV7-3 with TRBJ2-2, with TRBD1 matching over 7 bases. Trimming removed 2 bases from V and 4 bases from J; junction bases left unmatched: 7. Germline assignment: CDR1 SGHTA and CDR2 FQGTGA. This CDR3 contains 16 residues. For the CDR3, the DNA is TGTGCCAGCAGCTTATTTCCGACAGGGAGCACCGGGGAGCTGTTTTTT. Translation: CASSLFPTGSTGELFF.

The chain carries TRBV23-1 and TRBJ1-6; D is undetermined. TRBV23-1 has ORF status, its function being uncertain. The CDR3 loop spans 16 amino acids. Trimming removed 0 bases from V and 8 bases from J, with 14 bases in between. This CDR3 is CASSQSRPRGYSPLHF. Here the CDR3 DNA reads TGCGCCAGCAGTCAATCCCGACCCCGCGGATATTCACCCCTCCACTTT.

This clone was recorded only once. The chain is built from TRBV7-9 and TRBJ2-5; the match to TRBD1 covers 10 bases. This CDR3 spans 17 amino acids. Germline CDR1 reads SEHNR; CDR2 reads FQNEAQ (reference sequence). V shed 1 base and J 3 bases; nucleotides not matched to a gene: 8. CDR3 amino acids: CASSLGWDRGSKETQYF. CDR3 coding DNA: TGTGCCAGCAGCTTAGGATGGGACAGGGGATCTAAAGAGACCCAGTACTTC. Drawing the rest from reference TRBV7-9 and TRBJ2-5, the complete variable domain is DTGVSQNPRHKITKRGQNVTFRCDPISEHNRLYWYRQTLGQGPEFLTYFQNEAQLEKSRLLSDRFSAERPKGSFSTLEIQRTEQGDSAMYLCASSLGWDRGSKETQYFGPGTRLLVL.

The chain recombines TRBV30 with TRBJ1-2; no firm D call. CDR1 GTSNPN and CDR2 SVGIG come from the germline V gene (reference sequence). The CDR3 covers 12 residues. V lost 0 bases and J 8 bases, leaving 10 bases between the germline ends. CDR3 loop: CAWSVRRPGYTF. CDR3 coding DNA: TGTGCCTGGAGTGTACGGCGGCCCGGCTACACCTTC.

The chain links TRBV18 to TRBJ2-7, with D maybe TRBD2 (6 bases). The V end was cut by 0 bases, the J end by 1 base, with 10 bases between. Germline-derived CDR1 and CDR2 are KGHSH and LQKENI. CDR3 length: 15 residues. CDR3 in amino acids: CASSPPGLISYEQYF. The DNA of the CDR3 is TGTGCCAGCTCACCACCGGGACTGATTTCCTACGAGCAGTACTTC. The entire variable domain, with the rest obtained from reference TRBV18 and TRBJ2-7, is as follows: NAGVMQNPRHLVRRRGQEARLRCSPMKGHSHVYWYRQLPEEGLKFMVYLQKENIIDESGMPKERFSAEFPKEGPSILRIQQVVRGDSAAYFCASSPPGLISYEQYFGPGTRLTVT.

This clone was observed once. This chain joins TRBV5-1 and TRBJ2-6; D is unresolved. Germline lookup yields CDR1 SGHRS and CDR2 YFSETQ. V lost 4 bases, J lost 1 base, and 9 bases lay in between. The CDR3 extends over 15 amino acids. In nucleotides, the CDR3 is TGCGCCAGCAGCCCGGGTGAGTCTGGGGCCAACGTCCTGACTTTC. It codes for CASSPGESGANVLTF.

CDR3 in DNA: TGTGCCAGCAGCGCGACAGGGAATAGCAATCAGCCCCAGCATTTT. Its translation: CASSATGNSNQPQHF. The gene calls are TRBV6-5 and TRBJ1-5; 7 bases are a match to TRBD1. The CDR3 sequence is 15 residues long. From germline, CDR1 is MNHEY and CDR2 SVGAGI. V lost 6 bases to trimming and J lost 0 bases; unmatched junction nucleotides: 5.